This TCR beta chain derives from a study of blood T cell repertoires in COVID-19. At the level of the study: The United States, Italy and Spain were the sources of the acute and convalescent COVID-19 samples.

After removal of 4 bases from V and 4 bases from J, the junction contained 3 bases not matched to a gene. CDR1 SGHRS and CDR2 YFSETQ come from the germline V gene. This CDR3 is built from 14 residues. As handled by the study authors: Reference gene primer amplification gave nucleated cell count estimates. Assay: immunoSEQ multiplex PCR; the TCRdb copy retains only in-frame clones and omits some. V and J calls and clone size are those listed in that table; D and trimming were worked out from the DNA. The sample has a few hundred thousand clones; 70% to 90% are singletons. The sequenced sample consisted of peripheral blood. The gene calls are TRBV5-1 and TRBJ1-3, with 9 bases matching TRBD1. This TCR derives from a woman in her 30s with COVID-19, enrolled during active disease. The CDR3: CASSIGTGGNTIYF. The CDR3 DNA reads as TGCGCCAGCAGCATCGGGACAGGGGGAAACACCATATATTTT.